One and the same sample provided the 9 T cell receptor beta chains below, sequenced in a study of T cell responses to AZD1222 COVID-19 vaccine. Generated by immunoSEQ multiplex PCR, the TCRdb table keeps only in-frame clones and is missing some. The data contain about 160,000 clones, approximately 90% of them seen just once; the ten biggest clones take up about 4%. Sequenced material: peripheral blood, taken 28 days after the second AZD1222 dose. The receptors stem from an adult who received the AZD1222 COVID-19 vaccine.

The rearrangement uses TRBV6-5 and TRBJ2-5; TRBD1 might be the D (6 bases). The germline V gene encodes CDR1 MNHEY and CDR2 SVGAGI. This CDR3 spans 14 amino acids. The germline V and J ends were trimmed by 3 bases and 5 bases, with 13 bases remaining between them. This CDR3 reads CASSYSGVLETQYF. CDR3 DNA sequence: TGTGCCAGCAGTTATTCAGGGGTCCTTGAGACCCAGTACTTC.

The CDR3 is CASSETYRAGPEAFF. The CDR3 DNA is TGTGCCAGCAGTGAAACGTACAGAGCTGGGCCTGAAGCTTTCTTT. V and J are TRBV2 and TRBJ1-1; D unclear. The CDR3 runs to 15 residues. Trimming took 2 bases from V and 6 from J, leaving 16 bases between them. Germline V lookup: CDR1 SNHLY, CDR2 FYNNEI.

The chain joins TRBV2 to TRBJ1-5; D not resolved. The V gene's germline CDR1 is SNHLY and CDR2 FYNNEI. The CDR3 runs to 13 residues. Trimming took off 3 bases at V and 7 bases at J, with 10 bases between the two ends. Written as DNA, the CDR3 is TGTGCCAGCAGTGAGGTGATTCGCCAGCCCCAGCATTTT. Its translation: CASSEVIRQPQHF.

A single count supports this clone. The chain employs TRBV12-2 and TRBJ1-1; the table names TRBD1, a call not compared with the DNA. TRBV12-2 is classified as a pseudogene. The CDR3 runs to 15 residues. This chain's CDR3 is CASRLAPQGDTEAFF. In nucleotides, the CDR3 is TGTGCAAGTCGCTTAGCGCCCCAGGGGGACACTGAAGCTTTCTTT.

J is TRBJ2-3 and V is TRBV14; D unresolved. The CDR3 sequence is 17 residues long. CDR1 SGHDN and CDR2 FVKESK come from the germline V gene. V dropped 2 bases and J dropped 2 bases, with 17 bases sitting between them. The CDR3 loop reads CASSQLPATEDTDTQYF. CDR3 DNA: TGTGCCAGCAGCCAATTGCCCGCGACGGAAGACACAGATACGCAGTATTTT.

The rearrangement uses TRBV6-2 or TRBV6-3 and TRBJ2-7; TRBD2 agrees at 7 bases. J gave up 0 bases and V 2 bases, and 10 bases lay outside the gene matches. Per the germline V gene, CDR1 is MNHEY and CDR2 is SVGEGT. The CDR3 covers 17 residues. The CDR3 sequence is CASSYPLAEPTSYEQYF. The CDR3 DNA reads TGTGCCAGCAGTTACCCGCTAGCGGAGCCGACCTCCTACGAGCAGTACTTC.

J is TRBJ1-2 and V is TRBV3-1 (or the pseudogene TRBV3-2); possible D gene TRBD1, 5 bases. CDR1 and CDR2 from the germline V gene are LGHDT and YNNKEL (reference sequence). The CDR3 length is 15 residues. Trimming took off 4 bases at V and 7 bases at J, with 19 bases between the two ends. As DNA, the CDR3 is TGTGCCAGCAGCCCTTCCCTTGGGGGGACCGGTGGCTACACCTTC. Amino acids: CASSPSLGGTGGYTF.

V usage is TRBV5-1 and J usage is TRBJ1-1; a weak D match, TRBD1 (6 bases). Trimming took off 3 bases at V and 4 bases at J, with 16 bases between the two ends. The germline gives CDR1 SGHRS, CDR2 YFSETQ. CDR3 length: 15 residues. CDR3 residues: CASSSPTGLATEAFF. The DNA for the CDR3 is TGCGCCAGCAGCTCGCCTACAGGGTTGGCCACTGAAGCTTTCTTT.

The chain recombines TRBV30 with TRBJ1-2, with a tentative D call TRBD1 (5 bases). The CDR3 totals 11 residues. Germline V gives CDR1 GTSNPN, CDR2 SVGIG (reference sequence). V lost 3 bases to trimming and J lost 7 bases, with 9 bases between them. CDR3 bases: TGTGCCTGGAGCAGGGAGGGTGGCTACACCTTC. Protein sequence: CAWSREGGYTF.